A single T cell receptor (beta chain) is shown here with its context. What this receptor recognizes is not known. The sample holds no much larger clone one base away, and base qualities are not on file. This sample is part of a study of Ad26.COV2.S vaccination and SARS-CoV-2 variants (dated by TCRdb to about 2021). About the full investigation: Donors in the vaccine arm were drawn from COV1001, a multicentre, randomized, double-blind, placebo-controlled phase I-IIa trial testing Ad26.COV2.S in healthy adults. The TCR-sequenced set comprised about 30 samples: some 20 Ad26.COV2.S vaccine recipients, 5 placebo recipients and 8 SARS-CoV-2 convalescent individuals. TCRbeta repertoire sequencing was used to assess the specificity and breadth of SARS-CoV-2-reactive T cell receptors after Ad26.COV2.S vaccination. Ad26.COV2.S was given intramuscularly at 5x10^10 or 1x10^11 viral particles, as a single shot or as two shots 56 days apart. Participants in the trial were split at random into five groups of five each, receiving low-dose or high-dose Ad26.COV2.S once or twice, or else placebo on both occasions. Throughout the experiments and outcome assessment, investigators stayed blinded to trial group allocation. The paper as a whole reports these results and caveats: The authors noted that the TCR breadth and depth analyses may have underestimated total T cell responses. Non-spike TCR breadth was comparable between vaccine and placebo recipients, consistent with the vaccine containing only spike. After vaccination, spike-specific CD8+ and CD4+ T cell responses were reported to show substantial breadth. Comparing responses between vaccine doses or regimens was not something the study was powered to do. Higher spike-specific TCR breadth was observed in Ad26.COV2.S recipients than in placebo recipients (P = 0.0014).

Explained via the paper, the treatment or condition label denotes: about 20 received Ad26.COV2.S at low or high dose, single or two shots; five or six received placebo; per-sample allocation not given. For vaccine and placebo recipients, repertoires were sequenced using samples collected on day 63 after the first injection. Cohort 1b enrolled roughly 25 adults aged 18-55 years at a single site in Boston, USA, between 29 July and 7 August 2020. Ad26.COV2.S was a replication-incompetent adenovirus type 26 vector expressing a prefusion-stabilized SARS-CoV-2 spike protein from the original Wuhan strain. The CDR3 runs 14 amino acids, cysteine and phenylalanine included. The only DNA kept is the CDR3, 42 bases in frame from the first base. The V end loses 1 base and the J end loses 7 bases, and a stretch of 13 bases separates them. Reading the germline V gene gives CDR1 MGHDK and CDR2 SYGVNS. The immunoSEQ Assay was the method used to sequence TCRbeta CDR3 regions. After extraction, genomic DNA underwent amplification by bias-controlled multiplex PCR, followed by high-throughput sequencing. Per the original workflow: To quantify the absolute abundance of every unique TCRbeta CDR3 region, sequences were collapsed and filtered. Usable DNA was measured by amplifying reference genes present in all nucleated cells, and TCRbeta template counts were normalized to that usable DNA to estimate T cell fraction. Repertoire TCRs were annotated as SARS-CoV-2-specific by exact matching of V gene, CDR3 amino acid sequence and J gene to a known reactive TCR set. MIRA supplied the reference SARS-CoV-2 TCR set, which was filtered for enrichment in COVID-19-positive ImmuneCODE repertoires so that public or cross-reactive TCRs were removed. Drawing on the MIRA antigens, annotated TCRs were analysed further at the level of specific ORF or position within ORF. Depth was the summed frequency of annotated unique rearrangements, while breadth was defined as annotated unique rearrangements over total unique productive rearrangements. Two-sided Wilcoxon rank-sum tests were used to compare TCR breadth between groups. The clones in this table, taken by TCRdb from immuneACCESS, are in-frame only. Not every clone is retained; where verified, under half of the shortfall comes from an unresolved V gene, and the cause of the rest is unknown. Clone size and V and J calls were adopted from that table, with D and trimming inferred from the DNA. In all, the sample holds 410,000 or so clones, and over 75% of those were seen once. The ten largest clonotypes hold less than 15% of the sample.

This sequence uses TRBV25-1 and TRBJ1-1, with a tentative D gene TRBD1 over 5 matching bases. This clonotype originated in a person aged 18-60 years who received the Ad26.COV2.S COVID-19 vaccine or a placebo. The starting material was peripheral blood, obtained in a trial of Ad26.COV2.S vaccine versus placebo. The nucleotides read TGTGCCAGCAGTGAATCCGGGGGGATAATTGAAGCTTTCTTT. Its amino acids are CASSESGGIIEAFF. Here the CDR3 is joined to the reference TRBV25-1 and TRBJ1-1 genes, and the full variable domain is: EADIYQTPRYLVIGTGKKITLECSQTMGHDKMYWYQQDPGMELHLIHYSYGVNSTEKGDLSSESTVSRIRTEHFPLTLESARPSHTSQYLCASSESGGIIEAFFGQGTRLTVV.